Sequencing of this TCR beta chain was carried out in a study of OX40 agonist ivuxolimab in advanced cancers. Study conclusions and caveats: The 0.1-3.0 mg/kg partial responders had among the lowest clonal expansion.

On this clone itself: The target antigen is unknown.

Sequencing used immunoSEQ multiplex PCR; TCRdb keeps in-frame clones, though not all of them. The table lists approximately 50,000 clones, approximately 91% of them singletons. Patients were excluded for autoimmune disease history or systemic immunosuppression. Germline V CDR1 and CDR2: SGHNT, YENEEA. This CDR3 has 14 amino acids. Deletions cut 6 bases from V and 1 base from J, with 9 bases between. This TCR derives from an adult with an advanced solid tumor such as melanoma, head and neck, liver or kidney cancer. The specimen comprised CD4+ or CD8+ T cells sorted from blood, sampled in a trial of the OX40 agonist ivuxolimab. This rearrangement joins TRBV11-3 to TRBJ2-2; a weak D match, TRBD2 (6 bases). CDR3 in DNA: TGTGCCAGCAGTAGCGGACTGAACACCGGGGAGCTGTTTTTT. Its translation is CASSSGLNTGELFF.